This TCR beta chain is drawn from a study of monozygotic twins with inflammatory bowel disease. Study conclusions and caveats: Lower TCRbeta diversity (inverse Simpson) was seen in IBD patients than in healthy co-twins. Sharing of clonotypes with others was lower in IBD patients than in healthy twins, and this was especially so with disease activity.

The CDR3 totals 14 residues. CDR1 is MDHEN, CDR2 SYDVKM, per germline. Reprocessing the 5' RACE reads, TCRdb reports a single entry for every CDR3 protein and omits DNA. This sample's table reports about 380,000 distinct CDR3 sequences. A remark on this clonotype: Its antigen is not known.

V gene TRBV28 combines with J gene TRBJ2-7; TCRdb names TRBD1, which stays unverified in the absence of DNA. The source of this sequence is a human donor with ulcerative colitis or Crohn's disease, or a healthy co-twin of an affected twin (not recorded which). The specimen was blood. Here the CDR3 reads CASSKGRGTGEQYF.